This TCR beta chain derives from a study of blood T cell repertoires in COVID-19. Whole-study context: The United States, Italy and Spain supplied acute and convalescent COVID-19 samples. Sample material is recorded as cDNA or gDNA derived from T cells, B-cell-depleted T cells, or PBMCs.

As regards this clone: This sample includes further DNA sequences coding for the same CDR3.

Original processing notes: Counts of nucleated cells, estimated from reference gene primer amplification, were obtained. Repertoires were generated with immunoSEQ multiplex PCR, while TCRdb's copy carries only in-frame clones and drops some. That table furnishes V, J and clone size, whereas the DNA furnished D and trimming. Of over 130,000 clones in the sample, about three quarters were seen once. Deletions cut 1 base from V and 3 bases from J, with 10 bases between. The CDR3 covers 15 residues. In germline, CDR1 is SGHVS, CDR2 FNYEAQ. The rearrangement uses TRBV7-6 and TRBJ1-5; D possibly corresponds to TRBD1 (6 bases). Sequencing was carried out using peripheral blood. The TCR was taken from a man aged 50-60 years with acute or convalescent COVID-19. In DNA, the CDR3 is TGTGCCAGCAGCTTAGGGGGGGGCTTCAATCAGCCCCAGCATTTT. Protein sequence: CASSLGGGFNQPQHF.